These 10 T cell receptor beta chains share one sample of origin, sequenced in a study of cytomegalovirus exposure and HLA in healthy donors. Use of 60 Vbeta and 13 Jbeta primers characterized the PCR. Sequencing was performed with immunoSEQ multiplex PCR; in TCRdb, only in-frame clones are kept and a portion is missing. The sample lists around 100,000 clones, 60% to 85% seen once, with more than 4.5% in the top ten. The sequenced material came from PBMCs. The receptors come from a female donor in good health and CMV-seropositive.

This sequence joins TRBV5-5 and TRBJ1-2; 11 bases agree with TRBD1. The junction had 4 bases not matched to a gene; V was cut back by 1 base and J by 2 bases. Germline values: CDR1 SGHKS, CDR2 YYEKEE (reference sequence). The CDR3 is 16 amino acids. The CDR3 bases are TGTGCCAGCAGCTTGACCGGACAGGGGGCAAACTATGGCTACACCTTC. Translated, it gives CASSLTGQGANYGYTF. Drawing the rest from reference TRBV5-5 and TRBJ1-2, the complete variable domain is DAGVTQSPTHLIKTRGQQVTLRCSPISGHKSVSWYQQVLGQGPQFIFQYYEKEERGRGNFPDRFSARQFPNYSSELNVNALLLGDSALYLCASSLTGQGANYGYTFGSGTRLTVV.

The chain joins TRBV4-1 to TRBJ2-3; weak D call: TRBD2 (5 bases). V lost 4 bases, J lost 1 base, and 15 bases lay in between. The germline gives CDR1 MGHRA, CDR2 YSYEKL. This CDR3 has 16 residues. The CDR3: CASSRGLVGGTDTQYF. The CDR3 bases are TGCGCCAGCAGCCGAGGGTTGGTAGGAGGCACAGATACGCAGTATTTT.

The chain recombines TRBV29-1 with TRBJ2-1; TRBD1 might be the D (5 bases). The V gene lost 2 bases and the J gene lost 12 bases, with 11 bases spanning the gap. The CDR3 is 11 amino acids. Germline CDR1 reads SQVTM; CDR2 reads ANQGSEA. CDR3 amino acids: CSVETRQGQFF. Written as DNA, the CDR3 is TGCAGCGTTGAAACCCGTCAGGGGCAGTTCTTC.

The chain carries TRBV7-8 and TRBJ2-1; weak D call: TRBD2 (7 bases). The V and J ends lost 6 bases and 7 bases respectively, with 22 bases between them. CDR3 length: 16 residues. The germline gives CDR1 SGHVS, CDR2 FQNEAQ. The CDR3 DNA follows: TGTGCCAGCAGATGGAGGGGGGCGGGAGTTGTAAATGAGCAGTTCTTC. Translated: CASRWRGAGVVNEQFF.

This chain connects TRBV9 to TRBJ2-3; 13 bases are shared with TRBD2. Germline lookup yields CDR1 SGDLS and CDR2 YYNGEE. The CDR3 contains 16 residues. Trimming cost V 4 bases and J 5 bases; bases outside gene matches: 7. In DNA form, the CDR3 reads TGTGCCAGCAGCCCCGGGACTAGCGGGGTGCAAGATACGCAGTATTTT. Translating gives CASSPGTSGVQDTQYF.

The CDR3 region has the DNA TGCGCCAGCAGCTACCCAACCGGGGATAATGAGCAGTTCTTC. It encodes CASSYPTGDNEQFF. The rearrangement uses TRBV5-1 and TRBJ2-1; the D gene is possibly TRBD2 (5 bases). Trimming left V 3 bases short and J 7 bases short, with 14 bases between. This CDR3 region has 14 residues. In germline, CDR1 is SGHRS, CDR2 YFSETQ.

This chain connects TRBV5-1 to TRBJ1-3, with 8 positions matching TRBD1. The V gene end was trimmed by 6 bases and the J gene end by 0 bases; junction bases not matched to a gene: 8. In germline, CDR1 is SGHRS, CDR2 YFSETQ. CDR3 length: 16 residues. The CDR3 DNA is TGCGCCAGCACCAAACAAGGACAGGGCTCTGGAAACACCATATATTTT. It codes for CASTKQGQGSGNTIYF.

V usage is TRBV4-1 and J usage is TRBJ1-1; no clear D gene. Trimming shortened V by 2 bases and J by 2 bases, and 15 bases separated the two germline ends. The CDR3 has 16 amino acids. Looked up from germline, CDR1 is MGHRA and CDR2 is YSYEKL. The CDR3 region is CASSQWSGSFNTEAFF. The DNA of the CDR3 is TGCGCCAGCAGCCAATGGTCTGGCAGTTTTAACACTGAAGCTTTCTTT.

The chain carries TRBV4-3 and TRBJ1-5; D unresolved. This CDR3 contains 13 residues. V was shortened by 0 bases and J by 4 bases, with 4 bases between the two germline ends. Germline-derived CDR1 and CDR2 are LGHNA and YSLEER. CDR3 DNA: TGCGCCAGCAGCCAAGATCAAAATCAGCCCCAGCATTTT. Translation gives CASSQDQNQPQHF.

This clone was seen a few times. This chain's CDR3 is CASSQNSFNQPQHF. DNA for the CDR3: TGCGCCAGCAGCCAAAACAGCTTCAATCAGCCCCAGCATTTT. The genes are TRBV4-3 and TRBJ1-5, with D unresolved. V was pared by 2 bases and J by 3 bases, with 8 bases between. Germline CDR1 is LGHNA and CDR2 is YSLEER. The length of the CDR3 is 14 residues.